What follows are 25 T cell receptor beta chains derived from one specimen sequenced in a study of cytomegalovirus exposure and HLA in healthy donors. PCR primers comprised 60 Vbeta and 13 Jbeta primers. The table came from immunoSEQ multiplex PCR; TCRdb's copy has only in-frame clones and leaves some out. The sample records about 180,000 clones, 70% to 80% being singletons. The sample comprised PBMCs. These receptors came from a man between 60 and 75 years old in good health and CMV-seronegative.

This clone was recorded only once. This rearrangement joins TRBV6-1 to TRBJ2-5; 8 bases fit TRBD1. Germline CDR1 and CDR2: MNHNS and SASEGT. Trimming removed 8 bases from V and 5 bases from J; junction bases left unmatched: 7. The CDR3 spans 13 residues. CDR3 residues: CASSDRGGETQYF. CDR3 in DNA: TGTGCCAGCTCTGACAGGGGCGGGGAGACCCAGTACTTC.

V is TRBV30 and J is TRBJ2-5, with D perhaps TRBD2 (6 bases). CDR3 size: 12 residues. Trimming took 4 bases from V and 4 from J, leaving 10 bases between them. Per the germline V gene, CDR1 is GTSNPN and CDR2 is SVGIG (reference sequence). The DNA of the CDR3 is TGTGCCTGGAAGCAGACTAGAGAGACCCAGTACTTC. Its translation: CAWKQTRETQYF.

The CDR3 loop reads CATKYRERGQPQHF. The CDR3 DNA follows: TGTGCCACCAAATACAGGGAAAGAGGTCAGCCCCAGCATTTT. This chain connects TRBV28 to TRBJ1-5; tentatively, D is TRBD1 (6 bases). This CDR3 comprises 14 residues. Germline values: CDR1 MDHEN, CDR2 SYDVKM. V was pared by 10 bases and J by 6 bases, with 19 bases between.

The gene calls are TRBV7-9 and TRBJ2-7; TRBD1 is a possible D gene (6 bases). CDR1 and CDR2 (germline): SEHNR, FQNEAQ (reference sequence). The CDR3 loop spans 19 amino acids. With 5 bases removed from V and 1 base from J, the gap between germline ends came to 27 bases. The CDR3 DNA is TGTGCCAGCAGCCTCGACTCGCCCTTTATGACAGGTGATTCCTACGAGCAGTACTTC. Protein product: CASSLDSPFMTGDSYEQYF.

This chain links TRBV19 with TRBJ1-5; D may be TRBD1 (6 bases). The germline V and J ends were trimmed by 4 bases and 2 bases, with 21 bases remaining between them. This CDR3 region has 18 residues. Germline CDR1 LNHDA, CDR2 SQIVND (reference sequence). This chain's CDR3 is CASSTRGSGTKGNQPQHF. The CDR3, as DNA: TGTGCCAGTAGTACCCGAGGGTCCGGGACAAAAGGCAATCAGCCCCAGCATTTT.

The chain links TRBV6-6 to TRBJ2-1; 9 nucleotides align to TRBD1. Germline CDR1 reads MNHNY; CDR2 reads SVGAGI (reference sequence). Losses at the gene ends were 6 bases for V and 5 bases for J; bases not matched to a gene: 11. This CDR3 is built from 16 residues. CDR3 protein: CASSTTTGGENNEQFF. The DNA for the CDR3 is TGTGCCAGCAGCACAACAACAGGGGGCGAAAACAATGAGCAGTTCTTC.

The genes are TRBV7-9 and TRBJ2-1; D possibly corresponds to TRBD1 (6 bases). Per the germline V gene, CDR1 is SEHNR and CDR2 is FQNEAQ (reference sequence). This CDR3 comprises 14 residues. V lost 5 bases to trimming and J lost 9 bases, with 17 bases between them. In DNA, the CDR3 is TGTGCCAGCAGCCCGCGACAGGTTATTCTTGAGCAGTTCTTC. Amino acid sequence: CASSPRQVILEQFF.

The chain recombines TRBV2 with TRBJ2-7, with D uncertain. This CDR3 has 13 residues. Germline CDR1 SNHLY, CDR2 FYNNEI. The V end was cut by 4 bases, the J end by 6 bases, with 13 bases between. For the CDR3, the DNA is TGTGCCAGCAGTGCCGATCTGCGGCGCGAGCAGTACTTC. Translating gives CASSADLRREQYF.

The CDR3 DNA reads as TGTGCCTGGAGCGTCAGGGAAGCTTTCTTT. Its translation is CAWSVREAFF. The chain combines TRBV30 with TRBJ1-1; D not certain. V was pared by 3 bases and J by 8 bases, with 7 bases between. CDR1 is GTSNPN and CDR2 is SVGIG in the germline V gene (reference sequence). The CDR3 runs to 10 residues.

The rearrangement uses TRBV5-1 and TRBJ2-2; 8 nucleotides agree with TRBD2. CDR3 length: 15 amino acids. Germline values: CDR1 SGHRS, CDR2 YFSETQ. Trimming removed 0 bases from V and 4 bases from J; junction bases left unmatched: 2. The CDR3 sequence is CASSLVAGITGELFF. Written as DNA, the CDR3 is TGCGCCAGCAGCTTGGTAGCGGGGATCACCGGGGAGCTGTTTTTT.

The chain joins TRBV10-1 to TRBJ1-6; D perhaps matches TRBD1 (5 bases). Germline loops: CDR1 WNHNN, CDR2 SYGVQD (reference sequence). The CDR3 loop spans 12 amino acids. The V end was cut by 6 bases, the J end by 14 bases, with 14 bases between. CDR3 region: CASRAGTEALHF. Here the CDR3 DNA reads TGCGCCAGCAGGGCGGGGACCGAAGCCCTCCACTTT.

The gene calls are TRBV7-9 and TRBJ2-3, with a tentative D call TRBD1 (6 bases). The V gene lost 5 bases and the J gene lost 0 bases, with 12 bases spanning the gap. CDR3 length: 15 amino acids. CDR1 is SEHNR and CDR2 is FQNEAQ in the germline V gene (reference sequence). Written as DNA, the CDR3 is TGTGCCAGCAGCAAACGGGACATCAGCACAGATACGCAGTATTTT. This encodes CASSKRDISTDTQYF.

This sequence joins TRBV7-9 and TRBJ2-7; D perhaps matches TRBD1 (5 bases). The CDR3 is made up of 15 amino acids. V was cut by 3 bases and J by 5 bases, with 17 bases left in between. From germline, CDR1 is SEHNR and CDR2 FQNEAQ (reference sequence). CDR3 nucleotides: TGTGCCAGCAGCTTTGGGGCAACTTCAGGTGACGAGCAGTACTTC. As protein: CASSFGATSGDEQYF.

V is TRBV18 and J is TRBJ1-2, with 7 positions matching TRBD1. The CDR3 is made up of 18 amino acids. Trimming cost V 2 bases and J 2 bases; bases outside gene matches: 14. Germline CDR1 is KGHSH and CDR2 is LQKENI. The CDR3 here is CASSPVANSGRGNYGYTF. DNA for the CDR3: TGTGCCAGCTCACCAGTGGCCAACTCCGGCAGGGGGAACTATGGCTACACCTTC.

The J gene is TRBJ1-4, the V gene TRBV19; perhaps TRBD1 as D (5 bases). This CDR3 has 16 amino acids. V lost 4 bases to trimming and J lost 0 bases, with 12 bases between them. Germline CDR1 and CDR2: LNHDA and SQIVND (reference sequence). CDR3 amino acids: CASSTGRVATNEKLFF. The CDR3 DNA reads as TGTGCCAGTAGTACAGGGAGGGTTGCAACTAATGAAAAACTGTTTTTT.

The chain combines TRBV6-1 with TRBJ1-2, with TRBD1 identical over 7 bases. Germline V gene data show CDR1 as MNHNS and CDR2 as SASEGT. V was clipped by 2 bases and J by 7 bases; unmatched bases: 16. The CDR3 spans 17 residues. The CDR3 DNA reads TGTGCCAGCAGTGAAAACCCGGGCCTTACAGGGGCGGGTGGCTACACCTTC. It yields the protein CASSENPGLTGAGGYTF.

This chain connects TRBV9 to TRBJ2-1; possible D gene TRBD1, 6 bases. The CDR3 has 15 residues. Germline V gives CDR1 SGDLS, CDR2 YYNGEE. Trimming took 7 bases from V and 4 from J, leaving 18 bases between them. CDR3 DNA sequence: TGTGCCAGCGCAGCGGACAGCAATCCTTACAATGAGCAGTTCTTC. Protein sequence: CASAADSNPYNEQFF.

A note on this clone: Compared with germline, one end of the junction differs, possibly owing to a read error. The V gene is TRBV7-9, the J gene TRBJ1-1; no reliable D call. The germline V gene encodes CDR1 SEHNR and CDR2 FQNEAQ (reference sequence). This CDR3 spans 12 amino acids. The CDR3 DNA sequence: TGTTCCAGCAGCTTTGAGGGTCCTGAAGCTTTCTTT. This encodes CSSSFEGPEAFF.

This clone was detected only once. V gene TRBV7-9 combines with J gene TRBJ1-4; possible D gene TRBD1, 6 bases. Germline-derived CDR1 and CDR2 are SEHNR and FQNEAQ (reference sequence). This CDR3 is 15 amino acids long. The V end was cut by 2 bases, the J end by 4 bases, with 11 bases between. The CDR3 DNA follows: TGTGCCAGCAGCTTAAGGGCAGGGGATAATGAAAAACTGTTTTTT. It encodes CASSLRAGDNEKLFF.

The chain links TRBV2 to TRBJ1-5; 7 bases agree with TRBD1. Germline CDR1 reads SNHLY; CDR2 reads FYNNEI. The junction had 10 bases not matched to a gene; V was cut back by 6 bases and J by 5 bases. This CDR3 is 15 amino acids long. The DNA for the CDR3 is TGTGCCAGCAGCTCTTTACAGGGGTGGGATCAGCCCCAGCATTTT. This encodes CASSSLQGWDQPQHF. Combining the CDR3 with reference TRBV2 and TRBJ1-5 gives the whole variable domain EPEVTQTPSHQVTQMGQEVILRCVPISNHLYFYWYRQILGQKVEFLVSFYNNEISEKSEIFDDQFSVERPDGSNFTLKIRSTKLEDSAMYFCASSSLQGWDQPQHFGDGTRLSIL.

The CDR3 protein is CASSLGYGGTSGNTIYF. The CDR3 DNA is TGTGCCAGCAGCTTAGGTTATGGAGGAACATCTGGAAACACCATATATTTT. J is TRBJ1-3 and V is TRBV7-9; no reliable D call. The CDR3 runs 17 residues. The germline V gene has CDR1 SEHNR and CDR2 FQNEAQ (reference sequence). The V gene lost 1 base and the J gene lost 1 base, with 14 bases spanning the gap. Supplemented by reference TRBV7-9 and TRBJ1-3, the full variable domain reads DTGVSQNPRHKITKRGQNVTFRCDPISEHNRLYWYRQTLGQGPEFLTYFQNEAQLEKSRLLSDRFSAERPKGSFSTLEIQRTEQGDSAMYLCASSLGYGGTSGNTIYFGEGSWLTVV.

This clone was seen a handful of times. A junction end diverges from the germline sequence, so it may reflect a read error. CDR3 sequence (DNA): TGCGCCAGCAGTGGAGGACTCAAAAAGGCGATCTTC. It codes for CASSGGLKKAIF. This chain uses TRBV4-1 with TRBJ2-1, with a tentative D call TRBD2 (5 bases). The CDR3 is 12 residues long. Germline V gives CDR1 MGHRA, CDR2 YSYEKL.

As to this clone: Other DNA variants within this sample encode the same CDR3. The chain links TRBV4-2 to TRBJ1-5; D uncertain. The CDR3 is 15 amino acids. Trimming took 0 bases from V and 4 from J, leaving 10 bases between them. Germline loops: CDR1 LGHNA, CDR2 YNFKEQ. The CDR3: CASSQEGGGNQPQHF. CDR3 DNA: TGTGCCAGCAGCCAAGAGGGAGGTGGAAATCAGCCCCAGCATTTT.

This clone was found a few times. V usage is TRBV14 and J usage is TRBJ2-3; D is uncertain. V shed 3 bases and J shed 3 bases, with 16 bases lying between them. Germline assignment: CDR1 SGHDN and CDR2 FVKESK. The CDR3 has 16 residues. CDR3 DNA: TGTGCCAGCAGCCACTATAGACCTCTGAGGACAGATACGCAGTATTTT. Encoded protein: CASSHYRPLRTDTQYF.

The V call is TRBV20-1, the J call TRBJ2-7, with D possibly being TRBD2 (5 bases). V gave up 6 bases and J gave up 6 bases, with 12 bases separating them. The CDR3 contains 11 residues. Germline V gene lookup returns CDR1 DFQATT and CDR2 SNEGSKA (reference sequence). The CDR3 spells CSAGVRREQYF. The CDR3 DNA reads TGCAGTGCCGGGGTCCGTCGCGAGCAGTACTTC.